This T cell receptor beta chain stems from a study of blood T cell repertoires in COVID-19. Using immunoSEQ multiplex PCR, the repertoire was profiled, and TCRdb retains in-frame clones only, with some absent. The sample yields 150,000 to 200,000 clones, about 90% seen once. Remarks on this clone: Other nucleotide sequences from this sample produce the same CDR3.

CDR1 and CDR2 (germline): SGHNT, YYREEE (reference sequence). The CDR3 extends over 12 amino acids. The ends were cut back, 0 bases at V and 6 bases at J, with 6 bases in the middle. The sequenced sample consisted of PBMCs or T cells enriched from blood (not recorded which). The sequence was collected from a human donor with acute COVID-19. The donor label of this sample is uncertain. The chain is built from TRBV5-4 and TRBJ1-2; D gene unclear. The CDR3 DNA sequence: TGTGCCAGCAGCTTGGCCGGAGATGGCTACACCTTC. Its translation: CASSLAGDGYTF.